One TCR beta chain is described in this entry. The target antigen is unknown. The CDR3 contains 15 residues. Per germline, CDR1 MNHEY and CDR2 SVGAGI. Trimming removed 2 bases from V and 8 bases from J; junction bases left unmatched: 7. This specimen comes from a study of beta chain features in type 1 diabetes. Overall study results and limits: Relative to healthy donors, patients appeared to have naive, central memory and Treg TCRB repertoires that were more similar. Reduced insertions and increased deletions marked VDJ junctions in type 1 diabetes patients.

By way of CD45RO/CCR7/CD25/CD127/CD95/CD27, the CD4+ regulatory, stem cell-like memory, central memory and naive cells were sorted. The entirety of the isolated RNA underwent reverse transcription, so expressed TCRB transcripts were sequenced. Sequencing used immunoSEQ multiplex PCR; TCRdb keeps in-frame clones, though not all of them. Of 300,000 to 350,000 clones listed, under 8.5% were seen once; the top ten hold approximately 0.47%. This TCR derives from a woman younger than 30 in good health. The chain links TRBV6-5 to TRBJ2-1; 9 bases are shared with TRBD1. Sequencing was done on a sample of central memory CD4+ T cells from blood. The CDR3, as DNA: TGTGCCAGCAGTTACAGAGGGACAGGGCCCGATGAGCAGTTCTTC. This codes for CASSYRGTGPDEQFF.